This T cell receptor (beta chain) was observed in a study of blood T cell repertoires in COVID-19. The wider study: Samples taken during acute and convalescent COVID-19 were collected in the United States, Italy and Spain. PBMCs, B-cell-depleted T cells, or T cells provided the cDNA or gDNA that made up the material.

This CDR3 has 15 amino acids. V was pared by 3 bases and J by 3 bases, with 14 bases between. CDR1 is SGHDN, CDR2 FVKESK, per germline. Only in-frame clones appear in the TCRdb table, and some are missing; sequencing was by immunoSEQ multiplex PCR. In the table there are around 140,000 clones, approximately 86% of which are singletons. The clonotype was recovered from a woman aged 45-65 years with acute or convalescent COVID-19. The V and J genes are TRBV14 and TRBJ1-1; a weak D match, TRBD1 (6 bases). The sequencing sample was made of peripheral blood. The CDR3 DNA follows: TGTGCCAGCAGCCACCCAGGGGCGCTGGACACTGAAGCTTTCTTT. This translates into CASSHPGALDTEAFF.